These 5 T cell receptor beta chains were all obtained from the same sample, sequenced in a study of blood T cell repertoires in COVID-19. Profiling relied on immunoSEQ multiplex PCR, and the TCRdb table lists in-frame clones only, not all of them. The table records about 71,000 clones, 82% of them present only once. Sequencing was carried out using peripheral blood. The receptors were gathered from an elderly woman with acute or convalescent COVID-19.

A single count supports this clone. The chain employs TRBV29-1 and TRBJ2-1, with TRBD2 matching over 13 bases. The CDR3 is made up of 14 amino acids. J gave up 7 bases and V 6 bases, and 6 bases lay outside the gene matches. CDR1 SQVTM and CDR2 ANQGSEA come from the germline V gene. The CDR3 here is CSVGLAGARNEQFF. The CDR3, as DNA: TGCAGCGTAGGACTAGCGGGAGCCAGAAATGAGCAGTTCTTC.

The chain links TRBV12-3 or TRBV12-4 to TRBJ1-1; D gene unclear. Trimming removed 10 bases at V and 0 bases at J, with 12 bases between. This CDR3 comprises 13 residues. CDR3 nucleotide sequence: TGTGCCACCCGGGAGGGTGTGAACACTGAAGCTTTCTTT. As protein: CATREGVNTEAFF.

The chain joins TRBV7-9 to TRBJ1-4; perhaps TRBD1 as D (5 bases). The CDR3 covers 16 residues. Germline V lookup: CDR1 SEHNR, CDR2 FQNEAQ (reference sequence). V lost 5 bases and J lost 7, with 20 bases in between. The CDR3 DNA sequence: TGTGCCAGCAGCCAAAGCCTTGGGGCTGTAGTTGAAAAACTGTTTTTT. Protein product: CASSQSLGAVVEKLFF. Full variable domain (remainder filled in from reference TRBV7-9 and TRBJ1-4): DTGVSQNPRHKITKRGQNVTFRCDPISEHNRLYWYRQTLGQGPEFLTYFQNEAQLEKSRLLSDRFSAERPKGSFSTLEIQRTEQGDSAMYLCASSQSLGAVVEKLFFGSGTQLSVL.

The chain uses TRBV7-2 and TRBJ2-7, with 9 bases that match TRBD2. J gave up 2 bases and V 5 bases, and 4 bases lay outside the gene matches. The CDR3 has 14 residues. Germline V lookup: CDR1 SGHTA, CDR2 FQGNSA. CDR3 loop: CASSPSGNPYEQYF. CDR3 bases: TGTGCCAGCAGCCCTAGCGGGAACCCCTACGAGCAGTACTTC.

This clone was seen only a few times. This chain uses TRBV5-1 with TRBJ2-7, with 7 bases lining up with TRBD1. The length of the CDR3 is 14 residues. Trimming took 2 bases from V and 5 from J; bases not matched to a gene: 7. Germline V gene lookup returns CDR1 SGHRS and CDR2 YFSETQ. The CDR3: CASSFKGAGDEQYF. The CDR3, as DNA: TGCGCCAGCAGCTTCAAGGGGGCCGGGGACGAGCAGTACTTC.